This T cell receptor beta chain stems from a study of TIL therapy for anti-PD-1-resistant metastatic lung cancer. About the study: Patients had a median age of around 54 years (range roughly 38-85).

Sequencing used immunoSEQ v3. Libraries were sequenced to 2.2 million or so read pairs (survey) or roughly 4.5-6.5 million (deep). The repertoire was sequenced with immunoSEQ multiplex PCR; TCRdb's copy has only in-frame clones and lacks some. The data show 52,000 or so clones, 81% seen once. The time point denotes: pre-treatment sample, taken before nivolumab and TIL therapy. V was clipped by 3 bases and J by 6 bases; unmatched bases: 5. The CDR3 covers 13 residues. Looked up from germline, CDR1 is MDHEN and CDR2 is SYDVKM. Study findings and constraints: The baseline peripheral repertoire was partially replaced by infused TIL clonotypes that later decayed.

Concerning this clone: As yet, its antigen is unknown.

This specimen was blood, taken at baseline. The rearrangement joins TRBV28 to TRBJ2-7; 7 positions agree with TRBD2. The receptor's source is a person aged 25-85 years with non-small cell lung cancer. In DNA form, the CDR3 reads TGTGCCAGCAGTTTTGCGGGAGCTTCCGAGCAGTACTTC. Protein: CASSFAGASEQYF.